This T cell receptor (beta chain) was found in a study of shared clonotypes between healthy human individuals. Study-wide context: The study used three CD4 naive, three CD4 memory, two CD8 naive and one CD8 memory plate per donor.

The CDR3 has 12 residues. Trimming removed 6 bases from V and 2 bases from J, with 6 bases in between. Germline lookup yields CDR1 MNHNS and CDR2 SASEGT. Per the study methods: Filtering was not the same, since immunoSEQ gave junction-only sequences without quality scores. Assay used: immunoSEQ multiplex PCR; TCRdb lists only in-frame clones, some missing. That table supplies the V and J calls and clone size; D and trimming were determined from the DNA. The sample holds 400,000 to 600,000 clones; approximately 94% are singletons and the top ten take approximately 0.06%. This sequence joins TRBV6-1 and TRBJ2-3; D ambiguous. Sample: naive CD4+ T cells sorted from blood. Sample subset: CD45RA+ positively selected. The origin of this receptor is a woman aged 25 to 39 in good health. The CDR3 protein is CASRPVTDTQYF. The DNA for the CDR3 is TGTGCCAGCAGACCCGTCACAGATACGCAGTATTTT.